The rows below give T cell receptor beta chains drawn from one sample of a study of shared clonotypes between healthy human individuals. Here immunoSEQ multiplex PCR was the method, and the copy in TCRdb shows in-frame clones only, minus some. The table records over 1.4 million clones, roughly 96% of them present only once. The sequenced sample was naive CD4+ T cells sorted from blood. The origin of the receptors is a man younger than 40 in good health. Each CDR3 is given with its conserved first and last residue. D genes are given only for firm matches. Clone size appears in some rows only: once, few, many, or a class for an expanded clone.

NA,NA,TRBJ2-5,TRBV5-1,TGCGCCAGCAGCTCGCCACCGCCGAGCCAAGAGACCCAGTACTTC,CASSSPPPSQETQYF
NA,NA,TRBJ1-2,TRBV9,TGTGCCAGCAGCGCTAGCCCCCACATAGTTTCGTATGGCTACACCTTC,CASSASPHIVSYGYTF
NA,TRBD1,TRBJ2-1,TRBV5-6,TGTGCCAGCAGCTTAAGGACAGGGGTTGGTGACAATGAGCAGTTCTTC,CASSLRTGVGDNEQFF
once,NA,TRBJ2-3,TRBV10-3,TGTGCCATCAGTCCTCGGAAGGACACAGATACGCAGTATTTT,CAISPRKDTDTQYF
NA,TRBD2,TRBJ2-1,TRBV5-6,TGTGCCAGCAGCCCGAACCCGATAGCGGGGGACAATGAGCAGTTCTTC,CASSPNPIAGDNEQFF
NA,TRBD1,TRBJ1-2,TRBV6-5,TGTGCCAGCAGGCGCCCGGGACAGAAAAACTATGGCTACACCTTC,CASRRPGQKNYGYTF
NA,NA,TRBJ1-2,TRBV28,TGTGCCAGCAGTATAAACCCCCCCACTTCGGGTGGCTACACCTTC,CASSINPPTSGGYTF
NA,NA,TRBJ2-2,TRBV7-2,TGTGCCAGCAGCAAGGATGCCGGGGAGCTGTTTTTT,CASSKDAGELFF
once,NA,TRBJ2-1,TRBV4-1,TGCGCCAGCAGCCAAGGGTTCGGGGTTCGGAATGAGCAGTTCTTC,CASSQGFGVRNEQFF
once,TRBD1,TRBJ1-5,TRBV19,TGTGCCAGTAGTCGACCCCCCGGGACAGGGATTAATCAGCCCCAGCATTTT,CASSRPPGTGINQPQHF
NA,TRBD1,TRBJ2-7,TRBV5-1,TGCGCCAGCAGCGGAAAGGGACAGTACTACGAGCAGTACTTC,CASSGKGQYYEQYF
NA,TRBD1,TRBJ2-7,TRBV7-3,TGTGCCAGCAGCTTGACCGGGACAGGGGTTTTCGGCGAGCAGTACTTC,CASSLTGTGVFGEQYF
once,NA,TRBJ2-3,TRBV5-1,TGCGCCAGCAGCCCGGAGCGGGATACGCAGTATTTT,CASSPERDTQYF
once,NA,TRBJ1-3,TRBV18,TGTGCCAGCTCGCCAGGTTTAGATCTCGGAAACACCATATATTTT,CASSPGLDLGNTIYF
once,TRBD2,TRBJ2-1,TRBV5-5,TGTGCCAGCAGCTTGCTAGCGGCTAGCGGTACCCTCTACAATGAGCAGTTCTTC,CASSLLAASGTLYNEQFF
NA,TRBD2,TRBJ2-1,TRBV5-1,TGCGCCAGCAGCTTGGGGGGCGGGGGGCGGAATGAGCAGTTCTTC,CASSLGGGGRNEQFF
NA,NA,TRBJ2-5,TRBV10-1,TGCGCCAGCAGTGAGTCGACCGCGCAAGAGACCCAGTACTTC,CASSESTAQETQYF
NA,TRBD1,TRBJ2-2,TRBV27,TGTGCCAGCAGTATCGGACAGGAGCCCGGGGAGCTGTTTTTT,CASSIGQEPGELFF
NA,NA,TRBJ2-5,TRBV2,TGTGCCAGCGGCGAAGAGACCCAGTACTTC,CASGEETQYF
NA,NA,TRBJ2-7,TRBV4-3,TGCGCCAGCAGCTTGGCCGTCAACAGGGTCTACGAGCAGTACTTC,CASSLAVNRVYEQYF
NA,NA,TRBJ2-7,TRBV18,TGTGCCAGCTCACCACGGGCGGGAAGGTACTACGAGCAGTACTTC,CASSPRAGRYYEQYF
NA,TRBD2,TRBJ2-5,TRBV5-1,TGCGCCAGCAGCTTGGGGCTAGCGGAAGAGACCCAGCACTTC,CASSLGLAEETQHF
once,TRBD1,TRBJ2-7,TRBV2,TGTGCCAGCTCCCGGGACAGGGGATCCTACGAGCAGTACTTC,CASSRDRGSYEQYF
NA,TRBD1,TRBJ2-5,TRBV25-1,TGTGCCAGCAGTGAATGGGGACAGGGGTCGGAGACCCAGTACTTC,CASSEWGQGSETQYF
NA,TRBD2,TRBJ2-3,TRBV5-1,TGCGCCAGCAGCTTTGGACTAGCTAACGCAGATACGCAGTATTTT,CASSFGLANADTQYF
NA,NA,TRBJ1-5,TRBV6-1,TGTGCCAGCAGTGAAGTGGGAGGGTGGCAGCCCCAGCATTTT,CASSEVGGWQPQHF
once,NA,TRBJ2-7,TRBV7-8,TGTGCCAGCAGCTTAGGCTCAGGGTGGGCCTACGAGCAGTACTTC,CASSLGSGWAYEQYF
NA,NA,TRBJ2-1,TRBV9,TGTGCCAGCAGCGAGGGCGTGGGGACCTACAATGAGCAGTTCTTC,CASSEGVGTYNEQFF
NA,TRBD2,TRBJ2-7,TRBV5-5,TGTGCCAGCAGCTTGCCTAGCGGGACCTACGAGCAGTACTTC,CASSLPSGTYEQYF
NA,TRBD2,TRBJ2-5,TRBV27,TGTGCCAGCAGCCTGGTGGGTCAAGCGGGAGGGTTTCTTCAGACCCAGTACTTC,CASSLVGQAGGFLQTQYF
NA,TRBD2,TRBJ2-7,TRBV20-1,TGCAGTGCTAGAGGAAGCGGGAGGCAGTACTTC,CSARGSGRQYF
NA,TRBD2,TRBJ2-1,TRBV5-1,TGCGCCAGCAGCTTGGAAGTGGGACTAGGTTCCTACAATGAGCAGTTCTTC,CASSLEVGLGSYNEQFF
NA,TRBD1,TRBJ2-7,TRBV10-1,TGCGCCAGCAGTGACGCCGGGACAGGGGTCTACGAGCAGTACTTC,CASSDAGTGVYEQYF
NA,TRBD2,TRBJ2-1,TRBV28,TGTGCCAGCAGTTTAGCCGGAGGGAGGGACAATGAGCAGTTCTTC,CASSLAGGRDNEQFF
NA,TRBD2,TRBJ2-1,TRBV6-1,TGTGCCAGCAGTGAAGCGGCGGGAGGGCAGTTTGAGCAGTTCTTC,CASSEAAGGQFEQFF
once,TRBD1,TRBJ2-2,TRBV18,TGTGCCAGCTCACCCCGACAGGGGGCTGACACCGGGGAGCTGTTTTTT,CASSPRQGADTGELFF
NA,NA,TRBJ1-1,TRBV28,TGTGCCAGCAGTTTTCCTCCTGGGAGCACTGAAGCTTTCTTT,CASSFPPGSTEAFF
NA,NA,TRBJ2-2,TRBV7-2,TGTGCCAGCAGCTTTACCGGGGAGCTGTTTTTT,CASSFTGELFF
NA,NA,TRBJ1-1,TRBV11-2,TGTGCCAGCAGCTGGACCCGACGAGGGGATGAAGCTTTCTTT,CASSWTRRGDEAFF
once,NA,TRBJ2-7,TRBV5-5,TGTGCCAGCAGCTCGCTTAGCTCCTACGAGCAGTACTTC,CASSSLSSYEQYF
NA,NA,TRBJ1-1,TRBV10-2,TGCGCCAGCAGTGAGTGGCGGGAAGACACTGAAGCTTTCTTT,CASSEWREDTEAFF
NA,NA,TRBJ2-3,TRBV10-3,TGTGCCATCAGAGGTCCGACAGATACGCAGTATTTT,CAIRGPTDTQYF
NA,NA,TRBJ1-2,TRBV23-1,TGCGCCAGCTCCCCCAAAAAAATCTGCGGCGTTTGGTATGGCTACACCTTC,CASSPKKICGVWYGYTF
NA,NA,TRBJ1-2,TRBV20-1,TGCAGTGCTAGGACCAGGTATGGCTACACCTTC,CSARTRYGYTF
NA,NA,TRBJ2-3,TRBV7-2,TGTGCCAGCAGCGCCGGACGGACAGATACGCAGTATTTT,CASSAGRTDTQYF
NA,NA,TRBJ1-4,TRBV19,TGTGCCAGCCGAAACCCTACGGGTCGCGATAATGAAAAACTGTTTTTT,CASRNPTGRDNEKLFF
NA,NA,TRBJ2-3,TRBV5-1,TGCGCCAGCAGCTCTCGGGGGAGTATCACAGATACGCAGTATTTT,CASSSRGSITDTQYF
NA,TRBD2,TRBJ2-3,TRBV10-1,TGCGCCAGCAGTCCCCTAGCGGGAATTAGCACAGATACGCAGTATTTT,CASSPLAGISTDTQYF
once,NA,TRBJ2-1,TRBV28,TGTGCCAGCAGTTTAACCGGAAGTGGTCTCAATGAGCAGTTCTTC,CASSLTGSGLNEQFF
NA,TRBD2,TRBJ2-4,TRBV5-1,TGCGCCAGCAGCTTACTAGCGGGAAAAAACATTCAGTACTTC,CASSLLAGKNIQYF
NA,TRBD2,TRBJ2-2,TRBV14,TGTGCCAGCAGCCAAAGGACTAGCGGAAGCACCGGGGAGCTGTTTTTT,CASSQRTSGSTGELFF
NA,NA,TRBJ1-1,TRBV6-5,TGTGCCAGCAGAACAGGTATTATGAACACTGAAGCTTTCTTT,CASRTGIMNTEAFF